Listed here are 13 T cell receptor beta chains from one sample, sequenced in a study of human T cells and chemical hapten exposure. As for time point: patch test 1, 2 weeks after DPC sensitization. The treatment here: therapeutic diphenylcyclopropenone sensitization with weekly scalp DPC. TCRdb redid the calling of the RACE reads with MiXCR, one entry per CDR3 protein. The data show 80,000 to 100,000 distinct CDR3 sequences, around 7% seen once. Sequencing used whole blood, obtained in connection with sensitization to the hapten diphenylcyclopropenone (DPC). All receptors derive from a woman in her twenties or thirties with alopecia areata. Some clones in this sample may be carry-over from other donors' samples.

At least ten counts were recorded for this clonotype. This chain uses TRBV29-1 with TRBJ1-3, with D tentatively TRBD1 (5 bases). The CDR3 covers 13 residues. Trimming cost V 7 bases and J 4 bases, with 14 bases left between them. Germline-derived CDR1 and CDR2 are SQVTM and ANQGSEA. This CDR3 reads CSADLRGGNTIYF. The CDR3 nucleotides are TGCAGCGCCGATCTAAGGGGCGGAAACACCATATATTTT.

This clonotype was found many times. The rearrangement links TRBV5-8 to TRBJ2-7; D may be TRBD1 (6 bases). The CDR3 totals 14 residues. V lost 4 bases and J 6 bases, leaving 17 bases between the germline ends. In germline, CDR1 is SGHTS, CDR2 YDEGEE. Written as DNA, the CDR3 is TGTGCCAGCAGCATACAGGGAATCTTTGGCGAGCAGTACTTC. This translates into CASSIQGIFGEQYF. Based on the CDR3 plus reference TRBV5-8 and TRBJ2-7, the full variable domain is EAGVTQSPTHLIKTRGQQATLRCSPISGHTSVYWYQQALGLGLQFLLWYDEGEERNRGNFPPRFSGRQFPNYSSELNVNALELEDSALYLCASSIQGIFGEQYFGPGTRLTVT.

As regards this clonotype: One junction end disagrees with the germline gene, perhaps due to a read error. The chain uses TRBV7-7 and TRBJ2-1; D not resolved. Looked up from germline, CDR1 is SSHAT and CDR2 is FNYEAQ (reference sequence). The CDR3 is 15 amino acids. The CDR3 DNA follows: TGTGCTAGCAGCTTAGGGCCCCGATCTGAAAATGAGCAGTTCTTC. Residues: CASSLGPRSENEQFF.

This chain connects TRBV5-5 to TRBJ1-3, with D unclear. The V end lost 2 bases, the J end lost 2 bases, and 5 bases lay between the germline ends. The length of the CDR3 is 13 residues. The germline V gene encodes CDR1 SGHKS and CDR2 YYEKEE (reference sequence). The chain's CDR3 is CASSLTPGNTIYF. The CDR3 DNA follows: TGTGCCAGCAGCTTAACTCCTGGAAACACCATATATTTT.

This clonotype has a count of ten or more. In DNA, the CDR3 is TGTGCCAGCAGCTTCGGGACAGCTCACCTCCACTTT. It translates to CASSFGTAHLHF. The chain employs TRBV5-6 and TRBJ1-6, with TRBD1 matching over 7 bases. Germline CDR1 reads SGHDT; CDR2 reads YYEEEE. The CDR3 consists of 12 residues. With V trimmed by 2 bases and J by 15 bases, 5 bases remained unmatched.

The chain couples TRBV20-1 to TRBJ2-2, with 9 bases that match TRBD1. CDR1 and CDR2 from the germline V gene are DFQATT and SNEGSKA (reference sequence). The CDR3 has 14 residues. Trimming removed 1 base from V and 7 bases from J; junction bases left unmatched: 4. For the CDR3, the DNA is TGCAGTGCTAGAGCGGGACAGGGATTCGGGGAGCTGTTTTTT. It translates to CSARAGQGFGELFF.

This clonotype was counted a few times. The J gene is TRBJ1-2, the V gene TRBV29-1; 7 bases match TRBD1. Germline V CDR1 and CDR2: SQVTM, ANQGSEA. The trim removed 6 bases at V and 0 bases at J, leaving 4 bases unmatched. The length of the CDR3 is 13 residues. The CDR3 bases are TGCAGCGTCGGACAGGAAGCTAACTATGGCTACACCTTC. Amino acids: CSVGQEANYGYTF.

This clonotype appeared many times. The V and J genes are TRBV5-1 and TRBJ2-2, with D hard to call. V gave up 0 bases and J gave up 0 bases, with 6 bases separating them. The germline gives CDR1 SGHRS, CDR2 YFSETQ. CDR3 length: 15 amino acids. The DNA of the CDR3 is TGCGCCAGCAGCTTGGGACTCCCGAACACCGGGGAGCTGTTTTTT. Its protein product is CASSLGLPNTGELFF.

On this clonotype: A much larger clone sits a single nucleotide away, making a read error possible. CDR3 sequence: CASREGGGTDTQYF. In DNA, the CDR3 is TGTGCCAGCAGAGAAGGCGGGGGCACAGATACGCAGTATTTT. V and J are TRBV6-6 and TRBJ2-3; tentatively, D is TRBD2 (6 bases). Germline CDR1 reads MNHNY; CDR2 reads SVGAGI (reference sequence). Trimming cost V 6 bases and J 1 base, with 11 bases left between them. The CDR3 sequence is 14 residues long.

This clonotype occurred many times. The V gene is TRBV3-1, the J gene TRBJ2-6, with D hard to call. The CDR3 runs 16 residues. Between the trimmed V and J ends, which lost 1 base and 0 bases, there was a span of 7 bases. Germline V CDR1 and CDR2: LGHDT, YNNKEL (reference sequence). The CDR3 here is CASSQVRSSGANVLTF. CDR3 DNA sequence: TGTGCCAGCAGCCAAGTCAGAAGCTCTGGGGCCAACGTCCTGACTTTC.

This clonotype was counted at least ten times. The chain carries TRBV5-1 and TRBJ2-1, with TRBD1 matching 9 bases. The CDR3 is 14 amino acids. V was clipped by 4 bases and J by 9 bases; unmatched bases: 8. Per germline, CDR1 SGHRS and CDR2 YFSETQ. The DNA for the CDR3 is TGCGCCAGCAGCAGGGGACAGGGAGGGGCTGAGCAGTTCTTC. It translates to CASSRGQGGAEQFF.

The chain uses TRBV5-6 and TRBJ1-2; unclear D gene. The germline V gene encodes CDR1 SGHDT and CDR2 YYEEEE. The CDR3 totals 12 residues. Trimming shortened V by 1 base and J by 5 bases, and 6 bases separated the two germline ends. The CDR3 coding sequence is TGTGCCAGCAGCTTGAGGGAGTATGGCTACACCTTC. It translates to CASSLREYGYTF.

The chain uses TRBV5-4 and TRBJ1-1; possibly TRBD1 for D (6 bases). This CDR3 is built from 14 residues. Trimming shortened V by 0 bases and J by 5 bases, and 11 bases separated the two germline ends. Germline-derived CDR1 and CDR2 are SGHNT and YYREEE (reference sequence). The CDR3 bases are TGTGCCAGCAGCTTGGCGGGGGCGCAAACTGAAGCTTTCTTT. Translated: CASSLAGAQTEAFF.